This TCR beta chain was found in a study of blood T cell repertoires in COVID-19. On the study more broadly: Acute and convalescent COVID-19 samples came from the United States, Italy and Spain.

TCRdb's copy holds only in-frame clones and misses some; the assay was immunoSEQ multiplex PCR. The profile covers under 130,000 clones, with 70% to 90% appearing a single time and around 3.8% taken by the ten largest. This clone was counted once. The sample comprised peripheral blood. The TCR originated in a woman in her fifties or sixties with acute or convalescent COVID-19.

The DNA for the CDR3 is TGTGCCAGCAGCGCCTTCGGGACAGGGGTGCGGGGCTACACCTTC. Protein product: CASSAFGTGVRGYTF. V is TRBV9 and J is TRBJ1-2, with TRBD1 identical over 10 bases. The CDR3 has 15 amino acids. V lost 3 bases and J lost 8; bases outside the gene matches: 10. Germline lookup yields CDR1 SGDLS and CDR2 YYNGEE.